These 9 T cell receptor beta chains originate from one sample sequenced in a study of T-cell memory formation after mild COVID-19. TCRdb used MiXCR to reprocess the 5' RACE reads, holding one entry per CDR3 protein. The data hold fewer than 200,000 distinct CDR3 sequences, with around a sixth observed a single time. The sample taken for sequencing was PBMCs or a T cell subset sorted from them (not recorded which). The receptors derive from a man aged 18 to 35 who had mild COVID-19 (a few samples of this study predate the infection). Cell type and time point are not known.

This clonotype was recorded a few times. CDR3 sequence reads: CASGGIQGLLVNEQFF. As DNA, the CDR3 is TGTGCCAGCGGCGGCATCCAGGGTCTTCTGGTCAATGAGCAGTTCTTC. The gene calls are TRBV2 and TRBJ2-1; TRBD1 is a possible D gene (5 bases). V shed 8 bases and J shed 6 bases, with 23 bases lying between them. Germline-derived CDR1 and CDR2 are SNHLY and FYNNEI. The CDR3 spans 16 residues.

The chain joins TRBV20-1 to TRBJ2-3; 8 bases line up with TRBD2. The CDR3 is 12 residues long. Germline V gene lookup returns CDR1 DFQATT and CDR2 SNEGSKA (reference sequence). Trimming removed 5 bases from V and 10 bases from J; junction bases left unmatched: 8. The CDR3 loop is CSADSTSDSQYF. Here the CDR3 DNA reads TGCAGTGCTGATTCGACTAGCGACTCGCAGTATTTT.

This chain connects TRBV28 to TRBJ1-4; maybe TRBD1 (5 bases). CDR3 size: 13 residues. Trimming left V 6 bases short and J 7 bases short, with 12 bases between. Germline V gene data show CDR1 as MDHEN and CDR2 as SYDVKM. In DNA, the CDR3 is TGTGCCAGCAGCCCCGGGGCGTCTGAAAAACTGTTTTTT. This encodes CASSPGASEKLFF.

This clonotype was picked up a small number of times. CDR3 sequence (DNA): TGTGCCAGCAGCTTAAGAGACTTCACAGATACGCAGTATTTT. This sequence encodes CASSLRDFTDTQYF. This chain connects TRBV11-2 to TRBJ2-3, with D hard to call. The V gene's germline CDR1 is SGHAT and CDR2 FQNNGV. The CDR3 totals 14 residues. Trimming took 2 bases from V and 2 from J, leaving 8 bases between them.

The chain's CDR3 is CASSESALGAFF. The DNA for the CDR3 is TGTGCCAGCAGTGAATCCGCCCTTGGAGCTTTCTTT. The rearrangement links TRBV6-1 to TRBJ1-1; the D is unclear. V lost 2 bases, J lost 10 bases, and 11 bases lay in between. The CDR3 has 12 residues. Per the germline V gene, CDR1 is MNHNS and CDR2 is SASEGT.

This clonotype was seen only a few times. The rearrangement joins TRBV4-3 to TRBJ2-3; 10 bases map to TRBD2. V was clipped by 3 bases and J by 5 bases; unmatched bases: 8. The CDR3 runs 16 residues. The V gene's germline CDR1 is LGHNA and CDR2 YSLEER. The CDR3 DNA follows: TGCGCCAGCAGCCACGTTAGCGGGGGGCCTCAAGATACGCAGTATTTT. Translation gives CASSHVSGGPQDTQYF.

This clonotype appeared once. The CDR3 DNA follows: TGTGCCAGCAGCTCTACCGCCGGGACACCGAACACTGAAGCTTTCTTT. Its translation: CASSSTAGTPNTEAFF. This chain uses TRBV11-2 with TRBJ1-1; tentative D call: TRBD1 (6 bases). The CDR3 consists of 16 residues. V was pared by 4 bases and J by 1 base, with 16 bases between. Germline V gene lookup returns CDR1 SGHAT and CDR2 FQNNGV.

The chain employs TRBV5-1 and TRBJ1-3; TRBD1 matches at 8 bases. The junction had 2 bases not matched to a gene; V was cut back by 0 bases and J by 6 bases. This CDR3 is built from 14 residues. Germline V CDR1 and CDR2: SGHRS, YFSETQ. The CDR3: CASSLGTGQNTIYF. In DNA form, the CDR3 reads TGCGCCAGCAGCTTGGGGACAGGGCAAAACACCATATATTTT.

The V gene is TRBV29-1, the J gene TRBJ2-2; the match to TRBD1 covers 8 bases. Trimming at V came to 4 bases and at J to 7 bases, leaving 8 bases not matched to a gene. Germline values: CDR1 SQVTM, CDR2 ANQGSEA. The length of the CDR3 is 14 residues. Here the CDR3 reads CSVGGTGFIGELFF. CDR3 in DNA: TGCAGCGTTGGGGGGACAGGCTTCATCGGGGAGCTGTTTTTT.